This is a list of T cell receptor beta chains from one sample in a study of cytomegalovirus exposure and HLA in healthy donors. Libraries were prepared by immunoSEQ multiplex PCR; TCRdb keeps only in-frame clonotypes and omits some of them. Seen here are about 190,000 clones, approximately 79% observed once, and the top ten hold 1.6%. The sample comprised PBMCs. The receptors stem from a woman under 30 in good health and CMV-seronegative. The CDR3 runs from the conserved cysteine through the conserved F or W. A D gene is named only where the DNA matches it firmly. Not all rows give a size; the values are once, few, many and, for expanded clones, a class.

V	D	size	J	CDR3	DNA
TRBV7-2	TRBD1	few	TRBJ2-5	CASSNRQGPSETQYF	TGTGCCAGCAGCAACCGACAGGGGCCGTCGGAGACCCAGTACTTC
TRBV9	-	-	TRBJ1-4	CASSVGRGGFTNEKLFF	TGTGCCAGCAGCGTAGGTAGGGGAGGATTCACTAATGAAAAACTGTTTTTT
TRBV6-5	-	-	TRBJ2-7	CASSYQPTSPYEQYF	TGTGCCAGCAGTTACCAGCCAACTAGTCCCTACGAGCAGTACTTC
TRBV5-1	TRBD2	-	TRBJ2-1	CASSLGGTSGSYNEQFF	TGCGCCAGCAGCTTGGGGGGGACTAGCGGAAGCTACAATGAGCAGTTCTTC
TRBV30	TRBD1	-	TRBJ1-6	CAWSQGQGRNTLHF	TGTGCCTGGAGTCAGGGACAGGGGCGCAACACCCTCCACTTT
TRBV7-8	-	-	TRBJ1-5	CASSLSGTQDQPQHF	TGTGCCAGCAGCTTATCCGGGACACAGGATCAGCCCCAGCATTTT
TRBV2	TRBD1	-	TRBJ2-1	CASSEGQGNYNEQFF	TGTGCCAGCAGTGAGGGACAGGGGAACTACAATGAGCAGTTCTTC
TRBV5-1	TRBD1	-	TRBJ1-1	CASSKGTENTEAFF	TGCGCCAGCAGCAAAGGGACAGAGAACACTGAAGCTTTCTTT
TRBV30	-	-	TRBJ2-1	CAWSVPPRPQQFF	TGTGCCTGGAGTGTCCCCCCTCGTCCCCAGCAGTTCTTC
TRBV19	TRBD2	-	TRBJ2-1	CASSIRTSGNYNEQFF	TGTGCCAGTAGTATCAGGACTAGCGGGAACTACAATGAGCAGTTCTTC
TRBV29-1	TRBD1	-	TRBJ2-1	CSVEEDRVNEQFF	TGCAGCGTTGAAGAGGACAGGGTAAATGAGCAGTTCTTC
TRBV6-4	-	few	TRBJ2-2	CASSPRGEGGELFF	TGTGCCAGCAGCCCTCGGGGTGAGGGCGGGGAGCTGTTTTTT
TRBV9	TRBD2	-	TRBJ2-3	CASSGDSGGNTDTQYF	TGTGCCAGCAGCGGAGATAGCGGGGGTAACACAGATACGCAGTATTTT
TRBV28	-	-	TRBJ1-1	CASQVGLNTEAFF	TGTGCCAGCCAGGTCGGTCTGAACACTGAAGCTTTCTTT
TRBV19	TRBD1	-	TRBJ1-5	CASGGQGGSQPQHF	TGTGCCAGTGGGGGACAGGGGGGAAGTCAGCCCCAGCATTTT
TRBV4-2	TRBD2	-	TRBJ2-1	CASSQDQGGEQFF	TGTGCCAGCAGCCAAGACCAGGGAGGGGAGCAGTTCTTC
TRBV6-6	-	-	TRBJ2-2	CASSYSADTGELFF	TGTGCCAGCAGTTACTCGGCAGACACCGGGGAGCTGTTTTTT
TRBV5-6	TRBD1	-	TRBJ1-5	CASNLMQGDDNQPQHF	TGTGCCAGCAACTTAATGCAGGGGGACGACAATCAGCCCCAGCATTTT
TRBV5-1	-	-	TRBJ2-5	CASSRPQETQYF	TGCGCCAGCAGCCGTCCCCAAGAGACCCAGTACTTC
TRBV27	-	-	TRBJ1-5	CASSGGYSQPQHF	TGTGCCAGCAGCGGCGGGTATAGTCAGCCCCAGCATTTT
TRBV9	-	few	TRBJ2-2	CASSPPGAGELFF	TGTGCCAGCAGCCCCCCAGGCGCCGGGGAGCTGTTTTTT
TRBV5-6	-	-	TRBJ1-5	CASSLFPGNQPQHF	TGTGCCAGCAGCTTGTTTCCGGGAAATCAGCCCCAGCATTTT
TRBV28	-	-	TRBJ2-7	CASSFYREGYEQYF	TGTGCCAGCAGTTTCTACAGGGAGGGGTACGAGCAGTACTTC
TRBV6-1	-	-	TRBJ1-5	CASSEGGDLNSNQPQHF	TGTGCCAGCAGTGAGGGGGGGGACCTAAATAGCAATCAGCCCCAGCATTTT
TRBV28	-	few	TRBJ1-4	CASRFDGGKLFF	TGTGCCAGCCGGTTTGACGGAGGAAAACTGTTTTTT
TRBV27	TRBD1	-	TRBJ2-2	CASSFSATGAVTGELFF	TGTGCCAGCAGTTTCTCGGCGACAGGGGCGGTCACCGGGGAGCTGTTTTTT
TRBV25-1	-	once	TRBJ1-4	CASSEPGDEKLFF	TGTGCCAGCAGTGAACCAGGGGACGAAAAACTGTTTTTT
TRBV4-1	-	few	TRBJ1-3	CASSQLQPSGNTIYF	TGCGCCAGCAGCCAACTACAGCCCTCTGGAAACACCATATATTTT
TRBV28	TRBD1	-	TRBJ1-2	CASSIGTDYGYTF	TGTGCCAGCAGTATTGGGACAGACTATGGCTACACCTTC
TRBV25-1	TRBD2	-	TRBJ2-5	CASSDRWREGKETQYF	TGTGCCAGCAGTGATCGGTGGCGGGAGGGCAAGGAGACCCAGTACTTC
TRBV28	-	-	TRBJ1-1	CASSFFGVTLGSGQLNTEAFF	TGTGCCAGCAGTTTCTTTGGCGTAACGTTAGGCTCCGGACAGCTGAACACTGAAGCTTTCTTT
TRBV25-1	TRBD2	few	TRBJ2-1	CASSEPGSGGDEQFF	TGTGCCAGCAGTGAGCCAGGTAGCGGGGGCGATGAGCAGTTCTTC
TRBV28	TRBD2	once	TRBJ2-7	CASSHTLAGVYEQYF	TGTGCCAGCAGTCATACACTAGCGGGAGTGTACGAGCAGTACTTC
TRBV5-1	TRBD1	-	TRBJ2-5	CASTSGQGMETQYF	TGCGCCAGCACGTCGGGACAGGGGATGGAGACCCAGTACTTC
TRBV28	-	-	TRBJ1-3	CASSLEAGVGNTIYF	TGTGCCAGCAGTTTAGAAGCAGGGGTCGGAAACACCATATATTTT
TRBV5-4	-	once	TRBJ2-5	CASSSPSETQYF	TGTGCCAGCAGCTCCCCCTCAGAGACCCAGTACTTC
TRBV6-5	-	-	TRBJ1-6	CASSYGVGAVNSPLHF	TGTGCCAGCAGTTACGGCGTGGGGGCAGTTAATTCACCCCTCCACTTT
TRBV11-3	TRBD1	-	TRBJ2-7	CASSSRQGYEQYF	TGTGCCAGCAGCTCAAGACAGGGCTACGAGCAGTACTTC
TRBV10-3	-	-	TRBJ1-6	CATISGNNSPLHF	TGTGCCACCATATCAGGAAATAATTCACCCCTCCACTTT
TRBV28	-	-	TRBJ1-1	CASINGLIRGNTEAFF	TGTGCCAGCATCAATGGATTGATTCGGGGGAACACTGAAGCTTTCTTT
TRBV19	TRBD1	-	TRBJ1-2	CAVQASWWTGREGYTF	TGTGCCGTTCAAGCTTCTTGGTGGACAGGGAGAGAGGGCTACACCTTC
TRBV28	TRBD1	-	TRBJ2-5	CASSFWDRERETQYF	TGTGCCAGCAGTTTTTGGGACAGAGAGCGAGAGACCCAGTACTTC
TRBV10-3	TRBD1	-	TRBJ2-3	CAISEADRVNTDTQYF	TGTGCCATCAGTGAAGCCGACAGGGTCAACACAGATACGCAGTATTTT
TRBV7-6	TRBD2	-	TRBJ2-2	CASSLKTSGIFGELFF	TGTGCCAGCAGCTTAAAGACTAGCGGGATTTTCGGGGAGCTGTTTTTT
TRBV11-1	TRBD1	-	TRBJ2-3	CASSPEGQVPDTQYF	TGTGCCAGCAGCCCAGAAGGACAGGTGCCAGATACGCAGTATTTT
TRBV7-2	TRBD1	-	TRBJ2-2	CASSLTGITGELFF	TGTGCCAGCAGCTTGACAGGGATCACCGGGGAGCTGTTTTTT